This TCR beta chain is from a study of multiple sclerosis patients with progressive multifocal leukoencephalopathy. The repertoire was sequenced with immunoSEQ multiplex PCR; TCRdb's copy has only in-frame clones and lacks some. The repertoire has 25,000 to 35,000 clones, roughly 87% of them found once; the top ten carry around 5.7%. The germline V gene encodes CDR1 MDHEN and CDR2 SYDVKM. The CDR3 is 14 amino acids. V was trimmed by 6 bases and J by 2 bases, leaving 11 bases between them. Time point denoted: time of PML onset. This chain joins TRBV28 and TRBJ1-3; D unclear. The receptor's source is a woman in her forties with progressive multifocal leukoencephalopathy. The source was PBMCs, collected from a patient treated with natalizumab. Here the CDR3 reads CASSWTWAGNTIYF. The CDR3 nucleotides read TGTGCCAGCAGCTGGACTTGGGCTGGAAACACCATATATTTT.